The 27 T cell receptor beta chains listed next were all sequenced from one sample in a study of OX40 agonist ivuxolimab in advanced cancers. Profiled with immunoSEQ multiplex PCR; TCRdb holds only in-frame clones, not every one. The sample includes tens of thousands of clones, under 90% of them seen just once. The material was CD4+ or CD8+ T cells sorted from blood, obtained in a trial of the OX40 agonist ivuxolimab. The receptors here all came from an adult with an advanced solid tumor such as melanoma, head and neck, liver or kidney cancer.

This clone came up a few times. The rearrangement joins TRBV11-3 to TRBJ1-1, with a tentative D call TRBD1 (5 bases). This CDR3 is built from 13 residues. Trimming left V 3 bases short and J 4 bases short, with 9 bases between. Germline CDR1 SGHNT, CDR2 YENEEA. The CDR3 is CASSFHRSTEAFF. The DNA for the CDR3 is TGTGCCAGCAGCTTTCACAGGTCCACTGAAGCTTTCTTT.

This clone was counted only a few times. The V and J genes are TRBV11-2 and TRBJ1-6; 10 bases are shared with TRBD1. The V gene's germline CDR1 is SGHAT and CDR2 FQNNGV. This CDR3 region has 18 residues. Trimming at V came to 5 bases and at J to 0 bases, leaving 7 bases not matched to a gene. The CDR3 nucleotides read TGTGCCAGCAGCCTGCGGACAGGGGGAAGCTCCTATAATTCACCCCTCCACTTT. Protein sequence: CASSLRTGGSSYNSPLHF. Full variable domain (outside the CDR3, taken from reference TRBV11-2 and TRBJ1-6): EAGVAQSPRYKIIEKRQSVAFWCNPISGHATLYWYQQILGQGPKLLIQFQNNGVVDDSQLPKDRFSAERLKGVDSTLKIQPAKLEDSAVYLCASSLRTGGSSYNSPLHFGNGTRLTVT.

The genes are TRBV18 and TRBJ2-7; 7 nucleotides line up with TRBD1. The germline V gene has CDR1 KGHSH and CDR2 LQKENI. This CDR3 is built from 16 residues. The V segment lost 0 bases and the J segment 3 bases; nucleotides outside the gene matches: 8. CDR3 bases: TGTGCCAGCTCACCACCCCGACAGGGTTACAGCTACGAGCAGTACTTC. Residues: CASSPPRQGYSYEQYF.

Regarding this clone: Other nucleotide sequences from this sample produce the same CDR3. This rearrangement joins TRBV4-3 to TRBJ2-3; 8 bases are shared with TRBD2. In germline, CDR1 is LGHNA, CDR2 YSLEER. V lost 0 bases to trimming and J lost 4 bases; unmatched junction nucleotides: 6. This CDR3 is 16 amino acids long. The CDR3 bases are TGCGCCAGCAGCCAAGATGTAAGCGGGGGCGCAGATACGCAGTATTTT. Protein: CASSQDVSGGADTQYF.

CDR3 nucleotide sequence: TGTGCCAGCAGCTTAAACGGACCGGTGTTCGGAGATACGCAGTATTTT. Translated: CASSLNGPVFGDTQYF. V is TRBV7-2 and J is TRBJ2-3; no definite D call. The CDR3 runs 16 residues. With 2 bases removed from V and 5 bases from J, the gap between germline ends came to 17 bases. Germline values: CDR1 SGHTA, CDR2 FQGNSA.

The chain uses TRBV11-2 and TRBJ1-2; D is unresolved. This CDR3 region has 15 residues. With 5 bases removed from V and 0 bases from J, the gap between germline ends came to 13 bases. The germline V gene encodes CDR1 SGHAT and CDR2 FQNNGV. This CDR3 reads CASSPTLDPNYGYTF. The CDR3 nucleotides read TGTGCCAGCAGCCCCACATTAGACCCTAACTATGGCTACACCTTC. Supplemented by reference TRBV11-2 and TRBJ1-2, the full variable domain reads EAGVAQSPRYKIIEKRQSVAFWCNPISGHATLYWYQQILGQGPKLLIQFQNNGVVDDSQLPKDRFSAERLKGVDSTLKIQPAKLEDSAVYLCASSPTLDPNYGYTFGSGTRLTVV.

The genes are TRBV19 and TRBJ1-5; D may be TRBD1 (6 bases). The V end was cut by 7 bases, the J end by 7 bases, with 23 bases between. This CDR3 contains 16 residues. Germline CDR1 is LNHDA and CDR2 is SQIVND (reference sequence). The CDR3 protein is CASTQQLGAWGQPQHF. The CDR3 DNA is TGTGCCAGTACCCAACAACTGGGGGCGTGGGGGCAGCCCCAGCATTTT.

The V and J genes are TRBV7-2 and TRBJ2-3; 7 bases match TRBD2. The germline V gene has CDR1 SGHTA and CDR2 FQGNSA. Trimming removed 4 bases from V and 4 bases from J; junction bases left unmatched: 8. The CDR3 sequence is 15 residues long. The CDR3 nucleotides are TGTGCCAGCAGCTCGACGGGGGGTTGGGCAGATACGCAGTATTTT. Residues: CASSSTGGWADTQYF.

The CDR3 DNA reads TGTGCCAGCAGCACGATGCCTCAGGGTTCTGGGGCCAACGTCCTGACTTTC. It codes for CASSTMPQGSGANVLTF. The rearrangement links TRBV7-2 to TRBJ2-6; D may be TRBD1 (5 bases). V lost 5 bases and J lost 1, with 15 bases in between. This CDR3 spans 17 amino acids. The germline CDR1 and CDR2 sequences are SGHTA and FQGNSA.

This rearrangement joins TRBV6-5 to TRBJ2-1; 7 bases match TRBD1. CDR3 length: 15 residues. Germline V lookup: CDR1 MNHEY, CDR2 SVGAGI. V lost 5 bases to trimming and J lost 6 bases; unmatched junction nucleotides: 10. DNA for the CDR3: TGTGCCAGCAGTAAGACAGGGATCTCGGCCAATGAGCAGTTCTTC. Translating it yields CASSKTGISANEQFF.

In its sample, this clone was seen once. This chain connects TRBV18 to TRBJ2-7, with a weak D call TRBD1 (5 bases). Germline V gives CDR1 KGHSH, CDR2 LQKENI. The CDR3 covers 16 residues. Trimming removed 3 bases from V and 3 bases from J, with 18 bases in between. CDR3 in DNA: TGTGCCAGCTCACCCACTACAGGCCTGGGGATCTACGAGCAGTACTTC. It yields the protein CASSPTTGLGIYEQYF.

This sequence joins TRBV27 and TRBJ2-2; maybe TRBD1 (6 bases). The V gene lost 3 bases and the J gene lost 6 bases, with 17 bases spanning the gap. CDR1 is MNHEY and CDR2 is SMNVEV in the germline V gene (reference sequence). The CDR3 is made up of 16 amino acids. The CDR3 spells CASSFSGGQWAGELFF. The CDR3 DNA is TGTGCCAGCAGTTTTTCCGGCGGACAGTGGGCCGGGGAGCTGTTTTTT.

J is TRBJ2-6 and V is TRBV19; a possible D gene is TRBD1 (6 bases). CDR1 LNHDA and CDR2 SQIVND come from the germline V gene (reference sequence). V lost 3 bases, J lost 0 bases, and 6 bases lay in between. CDR3 length: 15 amino acids. The CDR3 loop reads CASSMTGSGANVLTF. The DNA for the CDR3 is TGTGCCAGTAGTATGACAGGCTCTGGGGCCAACGTCCTGACTTTC.

This chain joins TRBV6-5 and TRBJ2-5; tentative D call: TRBD2 (6 bases). Germline CDR1 reads MNHEY; CDR2 reads SVGAGI. V gave up 11 bases and J gave up 9 bases, with 19 bases separating them. CDR3 length: 12 residues. The CDR3 protein is CAVRDSLGSQYF. In DNA, the CDR3 is TGTGCCGTACGGGACTCCCTGGGGTCCCAGTACTTC.

V gene TRBV13 combines with J gene TRBJ2-5; possibly TRBD1 for D (6 bases). Germline CDR1 is PRHDT and CDR2 is FYEKMQ (reference sequence). This CDR3 has 16 amino acids. Trimming pared 5 bases from V and 0 bases from J, leaving 16 bases between. The CDR3 nucleotides are TGTGCCAGCAGCCGTAAACCAACAGGGTACCAAGAGACCCAGTACTTC. The encoded protein is CASSRKPTGYQETQYF. Using reference TRBV13 and TRBJ2-5 for the parts outside the CDR3, the full variable domain is AAGVIQSPRHLIKEKRETATLKCYPIPRHDTVYWYQQGPGQDPQFLISFYEKMQSDKGSIPDRFSAQQFSDYHSELNMSSLELGDSALYFCASSRKPTGYQETQYFGPGTRLLVL.

The chain carries TRBV7-2 and TRBJ2-7, with 7 bases lining up with TRBD1. Germline assignment: CDR1 SGHTA and CDR2 FQGNSA. The CDR3 spans 13 residues. J gave up 2 bases and V 5 bases, and 3 bases lay outside the gene matches. This CDR3 reads CASSPGQPYEQYF. As DNA, the CDR3 is TGTGCCAGCAGCCCGGGACAGCCCTACGAGCAGTACTTC.

The J gene is TRBJ1-1, the V gene TRBV9, with D tentatively TRBD1 (6 bases). V was pared by 0 bases and J by 5 bases, with 14 bases between. CDR1 and CDR2 (germline): SGDLS, YYNGEE. This CDR3 comprises 15 residues. CDR3 sequence: CASSVVPGAGTEAFF. The CDR3 DNA sequence: TGTGCCAGCAGCGTAGTGCCGGGGGCGGGGACTGAAGCTTTCTTT.

This clone has only one observation. The chain carries TRBV5-1 and TRBJ2-7, with 12 bases lining up with TRBD2. The germline V gene encodes CDR1 SGHRS and CDR2 YFSETQ. V was pared by 4 bases and J by 0 bases, with 11 bases of the junction left unmatched. CDR3 length: 18 residues. CDR3 nucleotide sequence: TGCGCCAGCAGCCCCCACCTAGCGGGGGGGCCTAGCTCCTACGAGCAGTACTTC. It encodes CASSPHLAGGPSSYEQYF.

The chain links TRBV6-5 to TRBJ2-7; no clear D gene. Trimming left V 5 bases short and J 7 bases short, with 9 bases between. This CDR3 has 11 residues. The germline V gene has CDR1 MNHEY and CDR2 SVGAGI. Here the CDR3 reads CASSDVREQYF. The CDR3 nucleotides are TGTGCCAGCAGTGATGTCCGGGAGCAGTACTTC.

This sequence joins TRBV4-2 and TRBJ2-5, with TRBD1 matching over 9 bases. CDR1 and CDR2 from the germline V gene are LGHNA and YNFKEQ. J gave up 0 bases and V 1 base, and 12 bases lay outside the gene matches. CDR3 size: 19 residues. The CDR3 spells CASSQGIGTGGLYQETQYF. CDR3 bases: TGTGCCAGCAGCCAAGGAATCGGTACAGGGGGCTTGTACCAAGAGACCCAGTACTTC.

This chain uses TRBV7-2 with TRBJ1-1; maybe TRBD1 (5 bases). The ends were cut back, 5 bases at V and 0 bases at J, with 13 bases in the middle. This CDR3 comprises 15 residues. Germline assignment: CDR1 SGHTA and CDR2 FQGNSA. DNA of the CDR3: TGTGCCAGCAGCAAAGGGGCAGGGATGAACACTGAAGCTTTCTTT. Translation gives CASSKGAGMNTEAFF.

V is TRBV29-1 and J is TRBJ2-3; D is possibly TRBD2 (6 bases). Germline V gene data show CDR1 as SQVTM and CDR2 as ANQGSEA. Trimming shortened V by 4 bases and J by 3 bases, and 14 bases separated the two germline ends. This CDR3 comprises 14 residues. The CDR3 DNA is TGCAGCGTTGCACTAGCTGCCAGAACAGATACGCAGTATTTT. Encoded protein: CSVALAARTDTQYF.

The V gene is TRBV18, the J gene TRBJ1-3; 7 nucleotides align to TRBD1. J was trimmed by 2 bases and V by 2 bases; bases with no gene match: 6. The length of the CDR3 is 16 residues. Per germline, CDR1 KGHSH and CDR2 LQKENI. The CDR3 is CASSPFGQDTGNTIYF. CDR3 bases: TGTGCCAGCTCACCATTCGGACAGGATACTGGAAACACCATATATTTT.

This rearrangement joins TRBV7-2 to TRBJ1-1, with D possibly TRBD1 on 6 matching bases. The CDR3 covers 18 residues. V was cut by 1 base and J by 0 bases, with 18 bases left in between. Germline CDR1 SGHTA, CDR2 FQGNSA. The CDR3 loop is CASSLGGGVTGMNTEAFF. CDR3 sequence (DNA): TGTGCCAGCAGCTTAGGGGGAGGGGTCACAGGGATGAACACTGAAGCTTTCTTT.

The gene calls are TRBV11-2 and TRBJ2-7; D gene ambiguous. Germline CDR1 is SGHAT and CDR2 is FQNNGV. The CDR3 runs to 12 residues. V was clipped by 5 bases and J by 3 bases, with 8 bases between them. The CDR3 reads CASSPFDYEQYF. DNA of the CDR3: TGTGCCAGCAGCCCTTTCGACTACGAGCAGTACTTC.

The V call is TRBV10-1, the J call TRBJ2-7; D is possibly TRBD1 or TRBD2 (5 bases each). Trimming cost V 4 bases and J 0 bases, with 13 bases left between them. CDR1 and CDR2 (germline): WNHNN, SYGVQD (reference sequence). The CDR3 sequence is 15 residues long. The CDR3 DNA is TGCGCCAGCAGTGTCTCCGGGACCCGCTCCTACGAGCAGTACTTC. It codes for CASSVSGTRSYEQYF.

J is TRBJ2-7 and V is TRBV4-1; D perhaps matches TRBD1 (6 bases). The CDR3 runs 13 residues. Germline CDR1 is MGHRA and CDR2 is YSYEKL. V was shortened by 4 bases and J by 4 bases, with 11 bases between the two germline ends. The CDR3: CASSLGQQYEQYF. As DNA, the CDR3 is TGCGCCAGCAGCCTCGGACAGCAATACGAGCAGTACTTC.